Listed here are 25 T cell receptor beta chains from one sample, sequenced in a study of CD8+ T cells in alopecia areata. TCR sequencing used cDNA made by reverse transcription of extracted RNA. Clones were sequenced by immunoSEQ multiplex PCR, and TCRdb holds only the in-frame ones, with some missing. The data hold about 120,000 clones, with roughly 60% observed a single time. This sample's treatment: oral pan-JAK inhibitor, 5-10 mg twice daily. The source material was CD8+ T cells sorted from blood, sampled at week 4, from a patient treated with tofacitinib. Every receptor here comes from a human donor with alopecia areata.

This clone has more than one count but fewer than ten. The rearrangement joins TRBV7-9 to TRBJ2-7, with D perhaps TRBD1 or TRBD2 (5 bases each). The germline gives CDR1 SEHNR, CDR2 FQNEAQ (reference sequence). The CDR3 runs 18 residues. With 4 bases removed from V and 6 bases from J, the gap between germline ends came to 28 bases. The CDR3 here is CASSSVWGAGTAGGEQYF. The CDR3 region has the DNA TGTGCCAGCAGCTCCGTTTGGGGCGCGGGCACAGCCGGTGGCGAGCAGTACTTC.

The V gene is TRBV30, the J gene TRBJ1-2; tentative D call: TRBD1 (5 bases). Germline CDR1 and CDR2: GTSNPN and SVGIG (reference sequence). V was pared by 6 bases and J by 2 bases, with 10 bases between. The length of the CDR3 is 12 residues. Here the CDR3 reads CACPGLNYGYTF. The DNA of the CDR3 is TGTGCCTGCCCGGGACTCAACTATGGCTACACCTTC.

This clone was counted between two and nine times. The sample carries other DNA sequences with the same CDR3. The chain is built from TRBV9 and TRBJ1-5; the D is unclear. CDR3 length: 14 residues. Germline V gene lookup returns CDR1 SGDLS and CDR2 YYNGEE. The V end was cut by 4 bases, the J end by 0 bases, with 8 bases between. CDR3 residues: CASSLGDSNQPQHF. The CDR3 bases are TGTGCCAGCAGCTTGGGTGATAGCAATCAGCCCCAGCATTTT.

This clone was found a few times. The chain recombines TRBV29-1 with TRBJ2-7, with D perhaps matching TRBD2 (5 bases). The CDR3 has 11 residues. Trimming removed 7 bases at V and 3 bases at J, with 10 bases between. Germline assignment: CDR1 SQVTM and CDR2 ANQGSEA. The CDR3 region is CSAADYYEQYF. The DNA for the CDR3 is TGCAGCGCCGCTGACTACTACGAGCAGTACTTC.

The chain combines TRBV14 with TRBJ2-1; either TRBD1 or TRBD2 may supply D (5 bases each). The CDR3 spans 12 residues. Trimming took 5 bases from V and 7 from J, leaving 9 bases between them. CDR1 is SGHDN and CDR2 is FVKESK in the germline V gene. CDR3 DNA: TGTGCCAGCAGCGGGGGTTCAAATGAGCAGTTCTTC. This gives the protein CASSGGSNEQFF.

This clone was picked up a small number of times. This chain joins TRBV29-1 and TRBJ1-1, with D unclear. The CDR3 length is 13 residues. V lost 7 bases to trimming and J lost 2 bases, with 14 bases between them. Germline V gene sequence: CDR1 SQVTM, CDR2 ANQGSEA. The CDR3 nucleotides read TGCAGCGCGCTAACCGGGGTAAACACTGAAGCTTTCTTT. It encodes CSALTGVNTEAFF.

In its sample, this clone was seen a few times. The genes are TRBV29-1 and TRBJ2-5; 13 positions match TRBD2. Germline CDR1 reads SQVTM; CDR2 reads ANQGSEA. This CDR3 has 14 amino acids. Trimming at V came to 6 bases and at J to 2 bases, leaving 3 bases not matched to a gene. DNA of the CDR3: TGCAGCGTCCAGGGACTAGCGGGACAAGAGACCCAGTACTTC. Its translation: CSVQGLAGQETQYF.

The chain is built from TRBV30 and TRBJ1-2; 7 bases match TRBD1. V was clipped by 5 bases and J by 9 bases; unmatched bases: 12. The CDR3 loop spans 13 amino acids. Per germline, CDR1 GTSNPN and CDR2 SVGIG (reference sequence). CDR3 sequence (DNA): TGTGCCTGGGGGAAGGGACAGCTCGATCGCTACACCTTC. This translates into CAWGKGQLDRYTF.

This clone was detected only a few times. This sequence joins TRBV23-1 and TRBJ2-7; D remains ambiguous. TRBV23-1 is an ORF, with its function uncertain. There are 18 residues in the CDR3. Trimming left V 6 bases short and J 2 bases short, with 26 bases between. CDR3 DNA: TGCGCCAGCAGCCGGACCGTCGACTTGGTAGGAGTTGCCTACGAGCAGTACTTC. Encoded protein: CASSRTVDLVGVAYEQYF.

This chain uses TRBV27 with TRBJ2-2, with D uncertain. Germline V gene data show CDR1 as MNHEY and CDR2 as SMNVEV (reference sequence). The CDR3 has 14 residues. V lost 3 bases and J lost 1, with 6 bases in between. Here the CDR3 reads CASSLALNTGELFF. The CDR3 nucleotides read TGTGCCAGCAGTTTGGCGCTGAACACCGGGGAGCTGTTTTTT.

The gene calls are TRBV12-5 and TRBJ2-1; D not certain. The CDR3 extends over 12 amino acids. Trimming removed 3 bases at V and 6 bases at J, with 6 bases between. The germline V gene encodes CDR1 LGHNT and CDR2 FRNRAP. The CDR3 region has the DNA TGTGCTAGTGGTTTCCACGCCAATGAGCAGTTCTTC. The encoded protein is CASGFHANEQFF.

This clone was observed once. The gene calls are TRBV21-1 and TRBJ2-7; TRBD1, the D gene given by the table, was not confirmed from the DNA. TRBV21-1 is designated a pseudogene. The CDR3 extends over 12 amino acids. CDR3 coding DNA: TGTGCCCCTGAAGACAGGCCCTACGAGCAGTACTTC. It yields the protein CAPEDRPYEQYF.

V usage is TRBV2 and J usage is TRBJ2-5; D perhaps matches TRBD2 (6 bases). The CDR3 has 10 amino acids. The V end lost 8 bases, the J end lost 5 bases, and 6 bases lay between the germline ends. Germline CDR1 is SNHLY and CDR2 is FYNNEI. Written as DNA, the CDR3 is TGTGCCAGCGGGGGGGAGACCCAGTACTTC. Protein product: CASGGETQYF.

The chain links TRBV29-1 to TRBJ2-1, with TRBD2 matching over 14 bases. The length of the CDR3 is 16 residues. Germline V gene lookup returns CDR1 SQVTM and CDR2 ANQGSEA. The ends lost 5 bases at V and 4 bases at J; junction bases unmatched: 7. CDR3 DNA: TGCAGCGTTAGGACTAGCGGGGGGCCCCTATACAATGAGCAGTTCTTC. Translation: CSVRTSGGPLYNEQFF.

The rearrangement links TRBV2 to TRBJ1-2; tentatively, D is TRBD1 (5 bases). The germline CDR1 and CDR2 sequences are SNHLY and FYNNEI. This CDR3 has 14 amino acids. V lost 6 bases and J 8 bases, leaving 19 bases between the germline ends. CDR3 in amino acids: CASSTPIGGGGYTF. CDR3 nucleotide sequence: TGTGCCAGCAGCACCCCGATCGGGGGTGGGGGCTACACCTTC.

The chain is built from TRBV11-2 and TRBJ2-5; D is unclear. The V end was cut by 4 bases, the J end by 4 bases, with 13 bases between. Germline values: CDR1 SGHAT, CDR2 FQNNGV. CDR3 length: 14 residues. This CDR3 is CASSSRLPPETQYF. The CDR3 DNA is TGTGCCAGCAGCTCCCGGCTACCCCCAGAGACCCAGTACTTC.

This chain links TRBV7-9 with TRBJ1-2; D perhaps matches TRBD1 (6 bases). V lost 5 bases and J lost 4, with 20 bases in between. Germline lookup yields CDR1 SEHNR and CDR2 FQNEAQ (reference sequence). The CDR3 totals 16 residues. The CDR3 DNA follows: TGTGCCAGCAGCGGACAGATTCCTATCCGTCTCTATGGCTACACCTTC. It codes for CASSGQIPIRLYGYTF.

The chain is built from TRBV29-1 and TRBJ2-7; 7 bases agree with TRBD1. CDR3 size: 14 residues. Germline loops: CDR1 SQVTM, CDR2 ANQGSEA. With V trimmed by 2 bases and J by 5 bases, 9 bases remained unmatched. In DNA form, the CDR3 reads TGCAGCGTTGAACTCGACAGGGAGTATGACGAGCAGTACTTC. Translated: CSVELDREYDEQYF.

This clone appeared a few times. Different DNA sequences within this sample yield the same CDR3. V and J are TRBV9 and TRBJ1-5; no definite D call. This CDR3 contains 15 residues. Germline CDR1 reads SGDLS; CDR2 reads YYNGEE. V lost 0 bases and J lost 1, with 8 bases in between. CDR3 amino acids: CASSVEGLSNQPQHF. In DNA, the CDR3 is TGTGCCAGCAGCGTAGAGGGCTTGAGCAATCAGCCCCAGCATTTT.

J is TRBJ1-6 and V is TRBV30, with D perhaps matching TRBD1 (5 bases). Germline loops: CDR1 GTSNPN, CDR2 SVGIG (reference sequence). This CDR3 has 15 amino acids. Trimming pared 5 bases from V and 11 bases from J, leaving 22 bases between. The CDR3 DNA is TGTGCCTGGGCCAGGGACCTCAGCTTTTCGACACCCCTCCACTTT. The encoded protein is CAWARDLSFSTPLHF.

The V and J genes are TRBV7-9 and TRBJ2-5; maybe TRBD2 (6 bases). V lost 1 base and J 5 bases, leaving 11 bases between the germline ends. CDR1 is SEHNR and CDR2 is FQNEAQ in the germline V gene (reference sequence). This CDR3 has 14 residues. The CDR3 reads CASSLEASAETQYF. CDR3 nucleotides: TGTGCCAGCAGCTTAGAGGCTAGCGCGGAGACCCAGTACTTC.

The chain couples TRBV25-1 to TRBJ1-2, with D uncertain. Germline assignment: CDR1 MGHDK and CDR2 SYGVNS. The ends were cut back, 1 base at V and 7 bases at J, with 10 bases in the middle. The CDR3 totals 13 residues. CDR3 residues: CASSEFWEGGYTF. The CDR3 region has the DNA TGTGCCAGCAGTGAATTCTGGGAAGGTGGCTACACCTTC.

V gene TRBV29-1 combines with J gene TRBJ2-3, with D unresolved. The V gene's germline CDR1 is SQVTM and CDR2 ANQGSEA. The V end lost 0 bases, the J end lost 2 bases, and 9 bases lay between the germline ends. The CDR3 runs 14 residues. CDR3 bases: TGCAGCGTTGAAGATCTAGTGTACACAGATACGCAGTATTTT. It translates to CSVEDLVYTDTQYF.

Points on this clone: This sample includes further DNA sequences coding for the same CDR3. This CDR3 is CAWGGGPEAFF. The CDR3 nucleotides are TGTGCCTGGGGGGGTGGTCCCGAAGCTTTCTTT. The chain links TRBV30 to TRBJ1-1; D may be TRBD1 (5 bases). The V and J ends lost 5 bases and 8 bases respectively, with 12 bases between them. CDR1 and CDR2 (germline): GTSNPN, SVGIG (reference sequence). There are 11 residues in the CDR3.

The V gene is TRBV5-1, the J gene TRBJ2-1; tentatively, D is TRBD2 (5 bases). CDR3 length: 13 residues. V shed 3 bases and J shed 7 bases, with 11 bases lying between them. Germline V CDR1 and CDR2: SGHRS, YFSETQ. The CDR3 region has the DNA TGCGCCAGCAGCTCCCCCCCGGGGAATGAGCAGTTCTTC. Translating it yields CASSSPPGNEQFF.